What follows are 7 T cell receptor beta chains derived from one specimen sequenced in a study of T cell clonality in common variable immunodeficiency. Their cognate antigens are unknown. The table came from immunoSEQ multiplex PCR; TCRdb's copy has only in-frame clones and leaves some out. This sample carries 15,000 to 25,000 clones, none of them present only once. Findings and limits, study-wide: Reportedly, TCR beta sequences from common variable immunodeficiency showed fewer deletions and N-nucleotide insertions.

Material for sequencing was peripheral blood mononuclear cells. These TCRs come from a human donor with common variable immunodeficiency.

A note on this clone: The CDR3 is cut off 3 residues early in the read; its end comes from the germline J gene. V and J are TRBV20-1 and TRBJ2-5, with 10 bases fitting TRBD1. The V gene end was trimmed by 1 base and the J gene end by 2 bases; junction bases not matched to a gene: 13. Germline CDR1 is DFQATT and CDR2 is SNEGSKA (reference sequence). The CDR3 contains 18 residues. The CDR3 bases that were read are TGCAGTGCTAGAGGCGGGACAGGGGTTGGTTCCCGACAAGAGACC. Translation: CSARGGTGVGSRQET. The complete CDR3 sequence is CSARGGTGVGSRQETQYF.

This clone was counted only a few times. The read falls 3 residues short of the CDR3 end, and the missing part is taken from the germline J gene. The chain joins TRBV30 to TRBJ2-3; D ambiguous. Germline CDR1 is GTSNPN and CDR2 is SVGIG (reference sequence). The V gene lost 2 bases and the J gene lost 3 bases, with 9 bases spanning the gap. The CDR3 consists of 13 residues. Here the CDR3 reads CAWSRLETDTQYF. The covered CDR3 bases are TGTGCCTGGAGTCGACTTGAGACAGATACG.

As to this clone: The DNA ends 3 residues before the CDR3 does, and the rest of the CDR3 is filled in from the germline J gene. V usage is TRBV19 and J usage is TRBJ2-7, with 11 bases that match TRBD2. Germline V lookup: CDR1 LNHDA, CDR2 SQIVND (reference sequence). This CDR3 is built from 15 residues. The V and J ends lost 10 bases and 3 bases, in that order; junction bases with no gene match: 11. The part of the CDR3 DNA that was read is TGTGCCACGCACCCCAATAGCGGGAGGGTCTACGAG. It yields the protein CATHPNSGRVYE. The whole CDR3 is CATHPNSGRVYEQYF.

In this sample, this clone turned up a few times. The read halts 3 residues ahead of the CDR3 end, with the missing end drawn from the germline J gene. V gene TRBV5-5 combines with J gene TRBJ2-1, with TRBD1 as a possible D gene (6 bases). The CDR3 consists of 15 residues. Trimming took off 2 bases at V and 5 bases at J, with 14 bases between the two ends. Germline lookup yields CDR1 SGHKS and CDR2 YYEKEE (reference sequence). CDR3 DNA, as far as it was read: TGTGCCAGCAGCTTAGGCCAGGGGAACCACAATGAG. It specifies CASSLGQGNHNE. The CDR3, in full, reads CASSLGQGNHNEQFF. Drawing the rest from reference TRBV5-5 and TRBJ2-1, the complete variable domain is DAGVTQSPTHLIKTRGQQVTLRCSPISGHKSVSWYQQVLGQGPQFIFQYYEKEERGRGNFPDRFSARQFPNYSSELNVNALLLGDSALYLCASSLGQGNHNEQFFGPGTRLTVL.

Of note for this clone: The CDR3 is cut off 3 residues early in the read; its end comes from the germline J gene. J is TRBJ2-5 and V is TRBV18; D gene ambiguous. Germline-derived CDR1 and CDR2 are KGHSH and LQKENI. V gave up 5 bases and J gave up 1 base, with 17 bases separating them. The CDR3 has 16 residues. The CDR3 reads CASSTSTRPVQETQYF. CDR3 bases read: TGTGCCAGCTCAACCTCAACCCGCCCAGTCCAAGAGACC.

On this clone: Coverage ceases 3 residues before the CDR3 finishes, and the germline J gene fills in the end. The rearrangement links TRBV18 to TRBJ2-3; the D gene is possibly TRBD2 (5 bases). CDR1 KGHSH and CDR2 LQKENI come from the germline V gene. Trimming shortened V by 6 bases and J by 4 bases, and 11 bases separated the two germline ends. The CDR3 is made up of 13 amino acids. The CDR3 is CASSSWTADTQYF. The CDR3 DNA, read in part, is TGTGCCAGCTCGTCTTGGACTGCAGATACG.

Only a few counts were recorded for this clone. From the germline J gene comes the end of the CDR3, since the read stops 3 residues before it. The chain uses TRBV18 and TRBJ2-1, with 9 bases matching TRBD2. J gave up 6 bases and V 5 bases, and 26 bases lay outside the gene matches. The CDR3 runs to 21 residues. CDR1 is KGHSH, CDR2 LQKENI, per germline. CDR3 DNA, as far as it was read: TGTGCCAGCTCAGAAATCATGGGGCTGTCCGGACTAGCGAGGTCTCTCAATGAG. It is translated as CASSEIMGLSGLARSLNE. The whole CDR3 is CASSEIMGLSGLARSLNEQFF.